This TCR beta chain derives from a study of cytomegalovirus exposure and HLA in healthy donors. The PCR made use of 60 Vbeta and 13 Jbeta primers. Sequenced by immunoSEQ multiplex PCR; TCRdb stores in-frame clones only, minus some. The sample carries fewer than 180,000 clones, around 74% recorded once. Trimming removed 1 base from V and 8 bases from J; junction bases left unmatched: 14. Germline CDR1 LGHNA, CDR2 YNFKEQ. The CDR3 is made up of 17 amino acids. The chain is built from TRBV4-2 and TRBJ1-5, with 7 bases that match TRBD1. The sequence was obtained from a man aged 45-65 years in good health and CMV-seropositive. The specimen sequenced was PBMCs. The CDR3 DNA sequence: TGTGCCAGCAGCCAAGGTACAGGGGTATCGAGAGAAAAGCCCCAGCATTTT. Encoded protein: CASSQGTGVSREKPQHF.